This TCR beta chain originates from a study of T cells in Graves' hyperthyroidism and ophthalmopathy. Graves' hyperthyroidism qualified as stable when ophthalmopathy did not progress within 18 months. This CDR3 has 16 amino acids. V was trimmed by 3 bases and J by 1 base, leaving 12 bases between them. Germline V lookup: CDR1 LGHNA, CDR2 YNFKEQ. Concerning this clonotype itself: This may come from a read error, since a much larger clone is one base off. This likely comes from a read error, as the CDR3 has no conserved phenylalanine or tryptophan at its end.

It was RNA transcripts that yielded the amplified TCR beta CDR3 regions. Initially, a first-round RT-PCR of the TCR CDR3 employed the HTBI primer set. TCRdb reprocessed the multiplex PCR reads via MiXCR and lists one record per CDR3 protein. The sample contains almost 600,000 distinct CDR3 sequences, roughly 46% of which appear only once. The TCR sequence derives from a young woman with Graves' hyperthyroidism. The sequenced material came from peripheral blood or thyroid tissue (not recorded which). The chain is built from TRBV4-2 and TRBJ2-2; TRBD2 might be the D (6 bases). CDR3 sequence reads: CASSQNLARNTGELFL. The CDR3 DNA reads TGTGCCAGCAGCCAGAACCTAGCGAGGAACACCGGGGAGCTGTTTCTT.